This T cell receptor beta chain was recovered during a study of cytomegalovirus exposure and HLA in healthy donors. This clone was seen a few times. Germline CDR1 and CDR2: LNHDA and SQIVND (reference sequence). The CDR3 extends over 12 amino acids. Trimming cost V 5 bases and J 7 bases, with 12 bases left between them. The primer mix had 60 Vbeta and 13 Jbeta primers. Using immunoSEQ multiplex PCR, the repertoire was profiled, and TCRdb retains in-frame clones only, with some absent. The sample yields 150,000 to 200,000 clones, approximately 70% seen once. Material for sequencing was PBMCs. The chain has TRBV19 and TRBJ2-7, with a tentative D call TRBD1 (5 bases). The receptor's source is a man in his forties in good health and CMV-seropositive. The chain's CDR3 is CASSLQGGEQYF. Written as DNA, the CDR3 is TGTGCCAGTAGTCTCCAGGGTGGAGAGCAGTACTTC.